A selection of T cell receptor beta chains follows, all from one sample in a study of technical replicates of blood from four donors. The assay was immunoSEQ multiplex PCR, and TCRdb's table has in-frame clones only and misses some. The data show tens of thousands of clones, about 91% seen once. Material for sequencing was PBMCs. Source of these receptors: a human donor in good health. Some clones in this sample may be carry-over from other donors' samples. The CDR3 runs from the conserved cysteine through the conserved F or W. D genes are given only for firm matches. Rows give clone size only sometimes, using once, few, many, or a class for an expanded clone.

>NA|TRBJ2-7|TRBV15|TRBD2
TGTGCCACCAGCAGAGAAGCGGGATCCTACGAGCAGTACTTC
CATSREAGSYEQYF
>once|TRBJ2-7|TRBV30|NA
TGTGCCTGCGCAACAGCCGGTGGGAGGTCCGAGCAGTACTTC
CACATAGGRSEQYF
>NA|TRBJ2-3|TRBV19|NA
TGTGCCAGTAGTTCCCGGGGGGCAGGAGATACGCAGTATTTT
CASSSRGAGDTQYF
>NA|TRBJ2-3|TRBV2|TRBD2
TGTGCCAGCAGCAGAATCCGGACTAGCGGGAGGACTAGCACAGATACGCAGTATTTT
CASSRIRTSGRTSTDTQYF
>NA|TRBJ1-5|TRBV19|TRBD1
TGTGCCAGTAGTAGACAGGGGGCTGAGCCCCAGCATTTT
CASSRQGAEPQHF
>NA|TRBJ2-3|TRBV4-3|NA
TGCGCCAGCAGCCGCCTTGGGGGCGGGCCGGCAGATACGCAGTATTTT
CASSRLGGGPADTQYF
>NA|TRBJ2-3|TRBV7-9|TRBD2
TGTGCCAGCAGATCACCGGGACTAGCGGGGGGGCCTTTAGATACGCAGTATTTT
CASRSPGLAGGPLDTQYF
>NA|TRBJ2-5|TRBV2|NA
TGTGCCAGCAGTCCCCCACGCGCTATCCAAGAGACCCAGTACTTC
CASSPPRAIQETQYF
>NA|TRBJ1-6|TRBV6-1|TRBD1
TGTGCCAGCAGTGAGACAGGGAATTCACCCCTCCACTTT
CASSETGNSPLHF
>NA|TRBJ2-1|TRBV5-1|TRBD1
TGCGCCAGCAGCCCAGGACAGGGGGTGTCAAGCTCCTACAATGAGCAGTTCTTC
CASSPGQGVSSSYNEQFF
>NA|TRBJ1-1|TRBV4-1|NA
TGCGCCAGCAGCCAAGTTAACACGCGGGGCACTGAAGCTTTCTTT
CASSQVNTRGTEAFF
>NA|TRBJ2-3|TRBV18|NA
TGTGCCAGCTCACCGATTAGCGGCACAGACACGCAGTATTTT
CASSPISGTDTQYF
>NA|TRBJ1-1|TRBV12-5|NA
TGTGCTAGTGGACAGGGAGAGAGGAATGAAGCTTTCTTT
CASGQGERNEAFF
>NA|TRBJ1-2|TRBV2|TRBD1
TGTGCCAGCAGAGGGACAGGGGACTATGGCTACACCTTC
CASRGTGDYGYTF
>once|TRBJ2-1|TRBV6-5|NA
TGTGCCAGCAGTTACTCGAGCTCCTACAATGAGCAGTTCTTC
CASSYSSSYNEQFF
>NA|TRBJ2-5|TRBV7-7|NA
TGTGCCAGCAGCTTAGTCGGGGGACTTCAAGAGACCCAGTACTTC
CASSLVGGLQETQYF
>NA|TRBJ2-2|TRBV6-6|TRBD1
TGTGCCAGCAGTCCGATGGGACAGGGTCCCGGGGAGCTGTTTTTT
CASSPMGQGPGELFF
>NA|TRBJ2-4|TRBV4-1|TRBD2
TGCGCCAGCAGCCAAGGGCTAGCGGGAGGTCGGGCCAAAAACATTCAGTACTTC
CASSQGLAGGRAKNIQYF
>NA|TRBJ2-1|TRBV6-1|NA
TGTGCCAGCAGTCGCGGGATCCCCCCCTACAATGAGCAGTTCTTC
CASSRGIPPYNEQFF
>NA|TRBJ2-1|TRBV12-5|TRBD2
TGTGCTAGTGTCTGGGCGGGGGGGCAAGACAATGAGCAGTTCTTC
CASVWAGGQDNEQFF
>NA|TRBJ2-7|TRBV20-1|TRBD1
TGCAGTGGGGACAGGGTGGGCGAGCAGTACTTC
CSGDRVGEQYF
>NA|TRBJ2-7|TRBV6-5|NA
TGTGCCAGCAGTTCCTACTACGAGCAGTACTTC
CASSSYYEQYF
>NA|TRBJ2-1|TRBV4-3|TRBD1
TGCGCCAGCAGCCTCCTACAGGGGGCGCATGAGCAGTTCTTC
CASSLLQGAHEQFF
>NA|TRBJ2-7|TRBV7-2|NA
TGTGCCAGCAGCTTAGGCCCGAGGTCGGGCGAGCAGTACTTC
CASSLGPRSGEQYF
>NA|TRBJ1-1|TRBV6-5|NA
TGTGCCAGCCAGGTCGTGAGGAACACTGAAGCTTTCTTT
CASQVVRNTEAFF
>NA|TRBJ2-7|TRBV7-2|NA
TGTGCCAGCAGCTCGCAGGGCGCCTACGAGCAGTACTTC
CASSSQGAYEQYF
>NA|TRBJ2-7|TRBV7-2|NA
TGTGCCAGCAGCTTAGACTTGCGGGAGCAGTACTTC
CASSLDLREQYF
>NA|TRBJ2-5|TRBV7-2|TRBD2
TGTGCCAGCAGCCGCGAGCGGGGTCGGGAGACCCAGTACTTC
CASSRERGRETQYF
>NA|TRBJ2-2|TRBV19|NA
TGTGCCAGTAGGCAGGGGTTCAACACCGGGGAGCTGTTTTTT
CASRQGFNTGELFF
>NA|TRBJ2-1|TRBV7-6|TRBD2
TGTGCCAGCAGCCTGGGCGGGAGAGACAATGAGCAGTTCTTC
CASSLGGRDNEQFF
>NA|TRBJ2-5|TRBV7-7|NA
TGTGCCAGCAGCTTTGAAGCAGGGTCCCCAGAGACCCAGTACTTC
CASSFEAGSPETQYF
>NA|TRBJ1-1|TRBV19|TRBD1
TGTGCCAGTAGCGGGGACAGAATTGAAGCTTTCTTT
CASSGDRIEAFF
>NA|TRBJ2-3|TRBV27|TRBD2
TGTGCCAGCAGTTTATCTGGAAGCGGGGCCACAGATACGCAGTATTTT
CASSLSGSGATDTQYF
>once|TRBJ2-1|TRBV6-1|TRBD2
TGTGCCAGCACCGAACTAGCGGGAGCGTACAATGAGCAGTTCTTC
CASTELAGAYNEQFF
>NA|TRBJ1-5|TRBV5-8|TRBD1
TGTGCCAGCAGCACGGGGACAGATTATAGCAATCAGCCCCAGCATTTT
CASSTGTDYSNQPQHF
>NA|TRBJ2-1|TRBV7-2|TRBD2
TGTGCCAGCAGCTTCTTAGCGGGGTACAATGAGCAGTTCTTC
CASSFLAGYNEQFF
>NA|TRBJ2-1|TRBV19|TRBD2
TGTGCCAGTACCTCTCTGACTAGCGGGGACTACAATGAGCAGTTCTTC
CASTSLTSGDYNEQFF
>NA|TRBJ2-5|TRBV28|TRBD2
TGTGCCAGCAGTTCCGGACTAGCTGGAAAGACCCAGTACTTC
CASSSGLAGKTQYF
>once|TRBJ2-7|TRBV11-1|NA
TGTGCCAGCAGCTTAAGGCGGAACGAGCAGTACTTC
CASSLRRNEQYF
>NA|TRBJ2-1|TRBV6-6|NA
TGTGCCAGCAGTAGGGGCTTGGGACTGGTATACAATGAGCAGTTCTTC
CASSRGLGLVYNEQFF
>NA|TRBJ2-7|TRBV7-9|TRBD1
TGTGCCAGCAGCCCATCAGGGGGACGACAGTCCTACGAGCAGTACTTC
CASSPSGGRQSYEQYF
>NA|TRBJ2-7|TRBV18|TRBD2
TGTGCCAGCTCACCTCCGACCGGTTTGGCGGGAGCTAAGGAGCAGTACTTC
CASSPPTGLAGAKEQYF
>NA|TRBJ2-6|TRBV4-1|NA
TGCGCCAGCAGCCATCCCCGGGGGGGGGCCAACGTCCTGACTTTC
CASSHPRGGANVLTF
>NA|TRBJ2-7|TRBV10-2|TRBD1
TGCGCCAGCAGTGAGTCAGGGGGCCGCTACGAGCAGTACTTC
CASSESGGRYEQYF
>NA|TRBJ2-5|TRBV10-2|TRBD2
TGCGCCAGCAGTCGACTAGCGGTACCCCAAGAGACCCAGTACTTC
CASSRLAVPQETQYF
>NA|TRBJ2-5|TRBV5-1|TRBD2
TGCGCCAGCAGCTTGGCGGCTAGCGGGAACCAAGAGACCCAGTACTTC
CASSLAASGNQETQYF
>NA|TRBJ2-5|TRBV7-8|TRBD1
TGTGCCAGCAGCTTAGGGGTGGTAGGGGGCCAGGAGACCCAGTACTTC
CASSLGVVGGQETQYF
>NA|TRBJ1-2|TRBV6-1|NA
TGTGCCAGCACCACCGGTCTGGGGAGCTATGGCTACACCTTC
CASTTGLGSYGYTF
>NA|TRBJ1-5|TRBV7-2|NA
TGTGCCAGCAGCTTAGGACAGGCCAAATATAGCAATCAGCCCCAGCATTTT
CASSLGQAKYSNQPQHF
>NA|TRBJ1-6|TRBV4-3|TRBD1
TGCGCCAGCAGCCAAGAAGACAGGGTCAATTCACCCCTCCACTTT
CASSQEDRVNSPLHF
>NA|TRBJ2-1|TRBV19|TRBD2
TGTGCCAGTAGTAAATACCTCACTAGCGGGAGGGACAATGAGCAGTTCTTC
CASSKYLTSGRDNEQFF
>NA|TRBJ2-1|TRBV4-1|NA
TGCGCCAGCAGCCAAGGAGGAGCGGCCTACAATGAGCAGTTCTTC
CASSQGGAAYNEQFF
>NA|TRBJ1-2|TRBV6-4|TRBD1
TGTGCCAGCAAGAGGGGACAGGGGGCCGAAAAGCCTCTTAACTATGGCTACACCTTC
CASKRGQGAEKPLNYGYTF